A single sample is the source of the 30 T cell receptor beta chains below, sequenced in a study of beta chain features in type 1 diabetes. TCRB transcripts that were expressed got sequenced, as all of the isolated RNA had been reverse transcribed. Sequencing used immunoSEQ multiplex PCR; TCRdb keeps in-frame clones, though not all of them. The sample lists just over 450,000 clones; roughly 30% were seen once. Input material: naive CD4+ T cells from blood. The receptors were gathered from a man younger than 35 in good health.

The chain recombines TRBV4-1 with TRBJ2-3; D possibly matches TRBD1 or TRBD2 (6 bases each). CDR1 MGHRA and CDR2 YSYEKL come from the germline V gene. This CDR3 is 15 amino acids long. Between the trimmed V and J ends, which lost 5 bases and 1 base, there was a span of 13 bases. CDR3 nucleotides: TGCGCCAGCAGCTCCCTGGGGGGCGGCACAGATACGCAGTATTTT. Its translation is CASSSLGGGTDTQYF.

This clone has just a few counts. V is TRBV9 and J is TRBJ2-3, with 12 bases lining up with TRBD2. Germline loops: CDR1 SGDLS, CDR2 YYNGEE. This CDR3 has 15 residues. Trimming at V came to 2 bases and at J to 5 bases, leaving 3 bases not matched to a gene. The CDR3 nucleotides read TGTGCCAGCAGCGTCCTAGCGGGAGGGGGAGATACGCAGTATTTT. As protein: CASSVLAGGGDTQYF.

The table lists this clone with a few counts. J is TRBJ2-4 and V is TRBV29-1; D might be TRBD2 (5 bases). The CDR3 has 13 amino acids. V lost 3 bases and J 8 bases, leaving 14 bases between the germline ends. Germline CDR1 reads SQVTM; CDR2 reads ANQGSEA. The CDR3 bases are TGCAGCGTTGATTCCGGGGTGGGAGACATTCAGTACTTC. As protein: CSVDSGVGDIQYF.

This chain links TRBV7-9 with TRBJ1-5; D unclear. Germline-derived CDR1 and CDR2 are SEHNR and FQNEAQ (reference sequence). This CDR3 is built from 13 residues. The V end lost 5 bases, the J end lost 7 bases, and 12 bases lay between the germline ends. The CDR3 region has the DNA TGTGCCAGCAGCCCTTTTGGCGACCAGCCCCAGCATTTT. It yields the protein CASSPFGDQPQHF.

The CDR3 DNA sequence: TGTGCCTGGAGTGTAGGGCAGGGTCTTGGCTACACCTTC. Protein: CAWSVGQGLGYTF. This sequence joins TRBV30 and TRBJ1-2; perhaps TRBD1 as D (5 bases). This CDR3 is 13 amino acids long. The V end was cut by 0 bases, the J end by 7 bases, with 12 bases between. Germline V gene sequence: CDR1 GTSNPN, CDR2 SVGIG (reference sequence).

This clone turned up a few times. The chain employs TRBV29-1 and TRBJ2-7; no definite D call. V lost 7 bases and J lost 2, with 12 bases in between. CDR1 is SQVTM, CDR2 ANQGSEA, per germline. The CDR3 covers 12 residues. Here the CDR3 DNA reads TGCAGCGCCAAAACAGCGACCTACGAGCAGTACTTC. Translated, it gives CSAKTATYEQYF.

The V gene is TRBV25-1, the J gene TRBJ1-4, with D tentatively TRBD1 (6 bases). This CDR3 is built from 15 residues. Trimming removed 3 bases from V and 7 bases from J, with 15 bases in between. From germline, CDR1 is MGHDK and CDR2 SYGVNS. CDR3 protein: CASSDSRGRSEKLFF. CDR3 coding DNA: TGTGCCAGCAGTGACTCCAGGGGTAGGAGTGAAAAACTGTTTTTT. The full variable domain, in which reference TRBV25-1 and TRBJ1-4 provide the parts outside the CDR3, is EADIYQTPRYLVIGTGKKITLECSQTMGHDKMYWYQQDPGMELHLIHYSYGVNSTEKGDLSSESTVSRIRTEHFPLTLESARPSHTSQYLCASSDSRGRSEKLFFGSGTQLSVL.

Only a few counts were recorded for this clone. V gene TRBV28 combines with J gene TRBJ2-7, with D possibly matching TRBD2 (5 bases). This CDR3 has 13 amino acids. Germline V CDR1 and CDR2: MDHEN, SYDVKM. Trimming pared 5 bases from V and 12 bases from J, leaving 20 bases between. The CDR3, as DNA: TGTGCCAGCAGTGATCCGACCCGCCGGAGGCCGTACTTC. Translated: CASSDPTRRRPYF.

This chain's CDR3 is CASSQGVQETQYF. The CDR3 DNA sequence: TGTGCCAGCAGCCAAGGGGTCCAAGAGACCCAGTACTTC. V gene TRBV4-2 combines with J gene TRBJ2-5; no clear D. Trimming shortened V by 1 base and J by 1 base, and 4 bases separated the two germline ends. The CDR3 spans 13 residues. CDR1 and CDR2 (germline): LGHNA, YNFKEQ.

V usage is TRBV7-9 and J usage is TRBJ2-7; a possible D gene is TRBD2 (5 bases). Germline CDR1 is SEHNR and CDR2 is FQNEAQ (reference sequence). This CDR3 comprises 14 residues. Trimming removed 0 bases from V and 4 bases from J, with 10 bases in between. CDR3 in amino acids: CASSLALSGYEQYF. CDR3 DNA: TGTGCCAGCAGCTTAGCGCTAAGCGGATACGAGCAGTACTTC.

This rearrangement joins TRBV25-1 to TRBJ2-6; 8 nucleotides agree with TRBD1. The CDR3 is 17 amino acids. Trimming at V came to 4 bases and at J to 3 bases, leaving 8 bases not matched to a gene. The germline gives CDR1 MGHDK, CDR2 SYGVNS. The chain's CDR3 is CASSGAGGAFGANVLTF. CDR3 sequence (DNA): TGTGCCAGCAGTGGGGCAGGGGGCGCATTTGGGGCCAACGTCCTGACTTTC. The full variable domain, completed using reference TRBV25-1 and TRBJ2-6, is EADIYQTPRYLVIGTGKKITLECSQTMGHDKMYWYQQDPGMELHLIHYSYGVNSTEKGDLSSESTVSRIRTEHFPLTLESARPSHTSQYLCASSGAGGAFGANVLTFGAGSRLTVL.

This clone came up a few times. The V call is TRBV5-1, the J call TRBJ2-4, with D tentatively TRBD2 (6 bases). Germline CDR1 SGHRS, CDR2 YFSETQ. With 4 bases removed from V and 6 bases from J, the gap between germline ends came to 14 bases. CDR3 length equals 14 residues. CDR3 nucleotide sequence: TGCGCCAGCAGCCCGGGGGTCCTCAGAAACATTCAGTACTTC. It is translated as CASSPGVLRNIQYF. The full variable domain, in which reference TRBV5-1 and TRBJ2-4 provide the parts outside the CDR3, is KAGVTQTPRYLIKTRGQQVTLSCSPISGHRSVSWYQQTPGQGLQFLFEYFSETQRNKGNFPGRFSGRQFSNSRSEMNVSTLELGDSALYLCASSPGVLRNIQYFGAGTRLSVL.

This chain uses TRBV6-5 with TRBJ2-1; the match to TRBD2 covers 11 bases. The CDR3 contains 14 residues. Germline loops: CDR1 MNHEY, CDR2 SVGAGI. Losses at the gene ends were 5 bases for V and 5 bases for J; bases not matched to a gene: 2. The CDR3 loop reads CASSKGLADNEQFF. The CDR3 region has the DNA TGTGCCAGCAGTAAGGGACTAGCGGACAATGAGCAGTTCTTC.

The rearrangement links TRBV20-1 to TRBJ1-2; D not resolved. The length of the CDR3 is 11 residues. The germline CDR1 and CDR2 sequences are DFQATT and SNEGSKA (reference sequence). The CDR3 sequence: CSHLLVTGYTF. The CDR3 region has the DNA TGCAGCCATCTACTGGTCACGGGCTACACCTTC.

The chain recombines TRBV4-2 with TRBJ2-1, with D possibly matching TRBD2 (6 bases). Trimming cost V 1 base and J 8 bases, with 15 bases left between them. This CDR3 comprises 15 residues. Looked up from germline, CDR1 is LGHNA and CDR2 is YNFKEQ. CDR3 DNA: TGTGCCAGCAGCCAAGCCTCCCGGGGGAGCGATGAGCAGTTCTTC. Amino acids: CASSQASRGSDEQFF.

The chain joins TRBV7-9 to TRBJ2-2; perhaps TRBD1 as D (6 bases). This CDR3 has 15 amino acids. V lost 1 base to trimming and J lost 9 bases, with 15 bases between them. Germline loops: CDR1 SEHNR, CDR2 FQNEAQ (reference sequence). The CDR3 loop is CASSLVPPWGRELFF. DNA for the CDR3: TGTGCCAGCAGCTTAGTCCCGCCATGGGGGCGGGAGCTGTTTTTT.

This chain links TRBV14 with TRBJ2-1; no firm D call. This CDR3 region has 11 residues. Germline CDR1 and CDR2: SGHDN and FVKESK. V lost 4 bases to trimming and J lost 7 bases, with 5 bases between them. CDR3 protein: CASSRINEQFF. The CDR3 bases are TGTGCCAGCAGCCGAATAAATGAGCAGTTCTTC.

Worth noting for this clone: The junction departs from the called germline gene at one end, perhaps through a read error. The chain couples TRBV7-2 to TRBJ2-4; D possibly corresponds to TRBD2 (5 bases). The germline V gene encodes CDR1 SGHTA and CDR2 FQGNSA. This CDR3 has 15 residues. DNA of the CDR3: TGTGCCAGCAGCTTAGTGTGGGGAGCCCAAAACATTCAGTACTTC. The encoded protein is CASSLVWGAQNIQYF.

V gene TRBV29-1 combines with J gene TRBJ1-5, with D perhaps matching TRBD1 (6 bases). This CDR3 has 13 residues. Germline CDR1 reads SQVTM; CDR2 reads ANQGSEA. Trimming took off 5 bases at V and 4 bases at J, with 12 bases between the two ends. CDR3 nucleotides: TGCAGCGTTCAGAGGGGGACGAATCAGCCCCAGCATTTT. This codes for CSVQRGTNQPQHF.

This clone was picked up a small number of times. V gene TRBV30 combines with J gene TRBJ1-5; no reliable D call. The CDR3 extends over 13 amino acids. From germline, CDR1 is GTSNPN and CDR2 SVGIG (reference sequence). Trimming removed 5 bases at V and 4 bases at J, with 12 bases between. The CDR3 reads CAWRLSGNQPQHF. CDR3 in DNA: TGTGCCTGGCGTCTATCGGGGAATCAGCCCCAGCATTTT.

This clone came up a few times. V and J are TRBV5-1 and TRBJ2-1; 7 positions agree with TRBD1. Germline V CDR1 and CDR2: SGHRS, YFSETQ. The trim removed 6 bases at V and 8 bases at J, leaving 8 bases unmatched. The CDR3 length is 13 residues. Here the CDR3 DNA reads TGCGCCAGCAATGACAGGGCCCGGGATGAGCAGTTCTTC. This translates into CASNDRARDEQFF.

The genes are TRBV25-1 and TRBJ2-1, with 7 bases identical to TRBD1. After removal of 5 bases from V and 9 bases from J, the junction contained 13 bases not matched to a gene. In germline, CDR1 is MGHDK, CDR2 SYGVNS. The CDR3 extends over 15 amino acids. The CDR3 spells CASSTSWTGGSEQFF. CDR3 sequence (DNA): TGTGCCAGCAGTACTTCTTGGACAGGAGGATCTGAGCAGTTCTTC.

The chain is built from TRBV7-9 and TRBJ2-5; no firm D call. Per the germline V gene, CDR1 is SEHNR and CDR2 is FQNEAQ (reference sequence). V lost 5 bases to trimming and J lost 2 bases, with 12 bases between them. The CDR3 spans 14 residues. The CDR3 here is CASSGWRGQETQYF. The CDR3 DNA is TGTGCCAGCAGCGGGTGGCGTGGTCAAGAGACCCAGTACTTC.

The chain is built from TRBV18 and TRBJ2-1, with TRBD2 identical over 10 bases. The CDR3 has 15 amino acids. Per germline, CDR1 KGHSH and CDR2 LQKENI. J gave up 7 bases and V 6 bases, and 9 bases lay outside the gene matches. CDR3 sequence reads: CASSPLAGVLNEQFF. The CDR3 bases are TGTGCCAGCTCTCCCCTAGCGGGAGTGCTGAATGAGCAGTTCTTC. Full variable domain (missing parts from reference TRBV18 and TRBJ2-1): NAGVMQNPRHLVRRRGQEARLRCSPMKGHSHVYWYRQLPEEGLKFMVYLQKENIIDESGMPKERFSAEFPKEGPSILRIQQVVRGDSAAYFCASSPLAGVLNEQFFGPGTRLTVL.

This sequence joins TRBV4-1 and TRBJ2-2; D is undetermined. CDR1 MGHRA and CDR2 YSYEKL come from the germline V gene. Trimming took off 2 bases at V and 4 bases at J, with 8 bases between the two ends. This CDR3 comprises 14 residues. The CDR3: CASSQLRITGELFF. CDR3 in DNA: TGCGCCAGCAGCCAACTACGGATCACCGGGGAGCTGTTTTTT.

This clone appeared a few times. The V call is TRBV29-1, the J call TRBJ2-5, with a tentative D call TRBD2 (5 bases). This CDR3 has 15 amino acids. Deletions cut 6 bases from V and 2 bases from J, with 19 bases between. Germline-derived CDR1 and CDR2 are SQVTM and ANQGSEA. CDR3 sequence reads: CSVYGDEADQETQYF. In nucleotides, the CDR3 is TGCAGCGTGTACGGGGATGAAGCGGATCAAGAGACCCAGTACTTC.

J is TRBJ2-5 and V is TRBV5-4; D is perhaps TRBD1 or TRBD2 (5 bases each). Germline loops: CDR1 SGHNT, CDR2 YYREEE (reference sequence). The CDR3 has 15 amino acids. V dropped 9 bases and J dropped 14 bases, with 32 bases sitting between them. CDR3: CAISSTTLGRSRDYF. CDR3 DNA sequence: TGTGCCATCTCGTCTACTACGCTGGGACGCTCAAGAGATTACTTC.

The table lists this clone with a few counts. The chain is built from TRBV27 and TRBJ2-5; 8 nucleotides match TRBD2. This CDR3 spans 13 amino acids. J was trimmed by 4 bases and V by 6 bases; bases with no gene match: 4. Germline V CDR1 and CDR2: MNHEY, SMNVEV (reference sequence). CDR3 sequence reads: CASSLLAAETQYF. The CDR3 DNA reads TGTGCCAGCAGCCTACTAGCGGCAGAGACCCAGTACTTC.

This clone appeared a few times. The chain carries TRBV27 and TRBJ2-7; weak D call: TRBD2 (6 bases). Trimming removed 6 bases from V and 0 bases from J, with 12 bases in between. Germline CDR1 and CDR2: MNHEY and SMNVEV (reference sequence). CDR3 length: 14 residues. DNA for the CDR3: TGTGCCAGCAGGTCGTTAGCGGCCTCCTACGAGCAGTACTTC. Translating it yields CASRSLAASYEQYF.

V is TRBV29-1 and J is TRBJ2-5; D is ambiguous. The V end lost 3 bases, the J end lost 2 bases, and 10 bases lay between the germline ends. The CDR3 is made up of 13 amino acids. The germline gives CDR1 SQVTM, CDR2 ANQGSEA. The CDR3 DNA follows: TGCAGCGTTGAGATGGCCACTCAAGAGACCCAGTACTTC. Its translation: CSVEMATQETQYF.